This passage covers 24 T cell receptor beta chains from one sample sequenced in a study of spatial heterogeneity in lung cancer. TCRdb itself ran the 5' RACE reads through MiXCR, one entry per CDR3 protein. Among tens of thousands of distinct CDR3 sequences listed, under 4% were seen once. Time point given: sample taken at primary tumor resection. This sample comprised normal lung tissue next to the tumor, obtained at surgery. The source of these receptors is a male donor with early-stage non-small cell lung cancer.

This clonotype was picked up a small number of times. This chain uses TRBV9 with TRBJ1-5; 10 positions match TRBD1. The length of the CDR3 is 15 residues. Germline V gene lookup returns CDR1 SGDLS and CDR2 YYNGEE. J gave up 4 bases and V 0 bases, and 1 base lay outside the gene matches. The CDR3 protein is CASSVEDRGNQPQHF. The CDR3 DNA sequence: TGTGCCAGCAGCGTAGAGGACAGGGGGAATCAGCCCCAGCATTTT.

This clonotype was picked up many times. CDR3 sequence reads: CSARDTGTGVFANEKLFF. CDR3 DNA: TGCAGTGCTAGAGATACCGGGACAGGGGTTTTTGCTAATGAAAAACTGTTTTTT. This rearrangement joins TRBV20-1 to TRBJ1-4; TRBD1 matches at 10 bases. V lost 0 bases and J lost 3; bases outside the gene matches: 10. The CDR3 extends over 18 amino acids. Germline V gives CDR1 DFQATT, CDR2 SNEGSKA (reference sequence).

This clonotype was observed at least ten times. The gene calls are TRBV5-1 and TRBJ2-1, with unresolved D. V gave up 4 bases and J gave up 6 bases, with 14 bases separating them. Germline V gives CDR1 SGHRS, CDR2 YFSETQ. The CDR3 is 14 residues long. The CDR3 reads CASSLWRGVNEQFF. For the CDR3, the DNA is TGCGCCAGCAGCCTGTGGCGCGGTGTCAATGAGCAGTTCTTC.

This clonotype has ten or more counts. V gene TRBV7-3 combines with J gene TRBJ2-5; D unresolved. The germline V and J ends were trimmed by 5 bases and 2 bases, with 12 bases remaining between them. The V gene's germline CDR1 is SGHTA and CDR2 FQGTGA. The CDR3 extends over 14 amino acids. The CDR3 protein is CASSQSSDQETQYF. The DNA for the CDR3 is TGTGCCAGCAGCCAAAGTTCGGATCAAGAGACCCAGTACTTC.

This clonotype was observed at least ten times. CDR3 amino acids: CASSLGSPYEQYF. DNA of the CDR3: TGTGCCAGCAGTTTGGGGTCGCCCTACGAGCAGTACTTC. The chain links TRBV28 to TRBJ2-7; no clear D gene. Germline CDR1 and CDR2: MDHEN and SYDVKM. The CDR3 runs 13 residues. The V end was cut by 3 bases, the J end by 2 bases, with 8 bases between.

In this sample, this clonotype turned up many times. This sequence joins TRBV6-5 and TRBJ1-1; unclear D gene. Germline-derived CDR1 and CDR2 are MNHEY and SVGAGI. The ends were cut back, 2 bases at V and 5 bases at J, with 9 bases in the middle. This CDR3 has 13 residues. The CDR3 bases are TGTGCCAGCAGTTACAAGGCAGAGACTGAAGCTTTCTTT. This translates into CASSYKAETEAFF.

This clonotype has ten or more counts. The gene calls are TRBV7-2 and TRBJ1-4, with TRBD1 matching over 9 bases. The CDR3 has 14 residues. With 6 bases clipped from V and 6 bases from J, the junction kept 5 bases outside the gene matches. Looked up from germline, CDR1 is SGHTA and CDR2 is FQGNSA. CDR3 loop: CASRRDRGDEKLFF. CDR3 in DNA: TGTGCCAGCAGGCGTGACAGGGGGGATGAAAAACTGTTTTTT.

This clonotype was picked up many times. This chain joins TRBV20-1 and TRBJ2-1; D is possibly TRBD1 (5 bases). Looked up from germline, CDR1 is DFQATT and CDR2 is SNEGSKA (reference sequence). CDR3 size: 13 residues. V shed 7 bases and J shed 8 bases, with 18 bases lying between them. The CDR3 loop reads CSVGADQGYEQFF. The CDR3 DNA is TGCAGTGTTGGGGCAGATCAGGGCTATGAGCAGTTCTTC.

This clonotype turned up a few times. Just one base apart from a much larger clone, this may be a read error. The chain couples TRBV12-3 or TRBV12-4 to TRBJ1-2, with a tentative D call TRBD1 (5 bases). V was clipped by 2 bases and J by 0 bases, with 7 bases between them. The CDR3 totals 14 residues. The chain's CDR3 is CASSLHRTNYGYTF. The CDR3 nucleotides are TGTGCCAGCAGTTTACACAGGACTAACTATGGCTACACCTTC.

This clonotype has ten or more counts. This sequence joins TRBV6-5 and TRBJ2-7; 10 bases fit TRBD2. This CDR3 has 16 amino acids. After removal of 2 bases from V and 2 bases from J, the junction contained 6 bases not matched to a gene. Germline V gene data show CDR1 as MNHEY and CDR2 as SVGAGI. The CDR3 nucleotides read TGTGCCAGCAGTTACGCCGGGACTAGCGATGCCTACGAGCAGTACTTC. Protein sequence: CASSYAGTSDAYEQYF.

This clonotype showed up just a few times. The chain recombines TRBV20-1 with TRBJ1-5, with TRBD1 as a possible D gene (6 bases). The CDR3 spans 14 residues. The germline gives CDR1 DFQATT, CDR2 SNEGSKA (reference sequence). DNA for the CDR3: TGCAGCGCTTCCAGGGGCGATGCCAATCAGCCCCAGCATTTT. It is translated as CSASRGDANQPQHF.

This clonotype was seen at least ten times. The chain is built from TRBV20-1 and TRBJ2-7; 9 positions match TRBD2. In germline, CDR1 is DFQATT, CDR2 SNEGSKA (reference sequence). This CDR3 has 11 amino acids. V was pared by 6 bases and J by 11 bases, with 8 bases of the junction left unmatched. CDR3 residues: CSAPRGGIEYF. The DNA of the CDR3 is TGCAGTGCCCCGCGGGGGGGGATCGAGTACTTC.

This clonotype was observed at least ten times. V is TRBV2 and J is TRBJ2-7; 9 bases agree with TRBD1. The germline gives CDR1 SNHLY, CDR2 FYNNEI. The junction had 13 bases not matched to a gene; V was cut back by 5 bases and J by 2 bases. This CDR3 is 17 amino acids long. CDR3 DNA sequence: TGTGCCAGCAGTCCCCTACACAGGACAGGGGTCACCTACGAGCAGTACTTC. Translated: CASSPLHRTGVTYEQYF.

Many counts were recorded for this clonotype. The chain is built from TRBV20-1 and TRBJ1-1; 8 nucleotides match TRBD1. The CDR3 has 12 amino acids. Germline V lookup: CDR1 DFQATT, CDR2 SNEGSKA (reference sequence). V was clipped by 2 bases and J by 11 bases; unmatched bases: 7. The chain's CDR3 is CSARPLRQGAFF. CDR3 bases: TGCAGTGCTAGACCCCTACGACAGGGGGCTTTCTTT.

This clonotype was seen repeatedly, ten times or more. The J gene is TRBJ1-5, the V gene TRBV5-6; no definite D call. Trimming stripped 6 bases from V and 2 bases from J, with 6 bases between. This CDR3 contains 12 residues. The V gene's germline CDR1 is SGHDT and CDR2 YYEEEE. CDR3 region: CASTVGNQPQHF. CDR3 nucleotides: TGTGCCAGCACCGTAGGCAATCAGCCCCAGCATTTT.

This clonotype occurred many times. The rearrangement joins TRBV5-6 to TRBJ1-1, with D unresolved. CDR1 and CDR2 from the germline V gene are SGHDT and YYEEEE. CDR3 length: 11 amino acids. V lost 6 bases and J lost 3, with 6 bases in between. CDR3: CASTSDTEAFF. CDR3 in DNA: TGTGCCAGCACGTCGGACACTGAAGCTTTCTTT.

This clonotype was counted only a few times. The chain employs TRBV7-9 and TRBJ1-2; D not certain. V lost 5 bases to trimming and J lost 4 bases, with 8 bases between them. Germline V gene sequence: CDR1 SEHNR, CDR2 FQNEAQ (reference sequence). The CDR3 is 12 amino acids. Here the CDR3 DNA reads TGTGCCAGCAGCGGAGGATTCTATGGCTACACCTTC. Translating it yields CASSGGFYGYTF.

As regards this clonotype: It may be a read error: a sequence one base away is much more abundant. The chain employs TRBV10-3 and TRBJ1-2; D uncertain. The V end lost 3 bases, the J end lost 7 bases, and 9 bases lay between the germline ends. The germline gives CDR1 ENHRY, CDR2 SYGVKD. CDR3 length: 12 residues. CDR3 sequence (DNA): TGTGCCATCAGTGAAGGGCCCTTTGGCTACACCTTC. Its protein is CAISEGPFGYTF.

This clonotype was observed a single time. This sequence may be a read error, since a much larger clone differs from it by one base. The chain carries TRBV28 and TRBJ2-4, with D maybe TRBD2 (6 bases). The germline CDR1 and CDR2 sequences are MDHEN and SYDVKM. The CDR3 is 15 residues long. The chain's CDR3 is CASSLTWEAKNIRYF. The CDR3 nucleotides are TGTGCCAGCAGTTTAACGTGGGAGGCCAAAAACATTCGGTACTTC.

This CDR3 is CASSPRTDAGEQFF. The CDR3 nucleotides read TGCGCCAGCAGCCCCCGCACGGATGCCGGGGAGCAGTTCTTC. The chain couples TRBV5-1 to TRBJ2-1; no definite D call. The CDR3 length is 14 residues. Germline CDR1 is SGHRS and CDR2 is YFSETQ. V was trimmed by 4 bases and J by 10 bases, leaving 18 bases between them.

This clonotype was recorded at least ten times. V and J are TRBV6-6 and TRBJ2-3, with D perhaps being TRBD1 or TRBD2 (6 bases each). Germline CDR1 MNHNY, CDR2 SVGAGI (reference sequence). This CDR3 region has 15 residues. Trimming cost V 10 bases and J 2 bases, with 19 bases left between them. The CDR3 spells CAIGGGAAVTDTQYF. In nucleotides, the CDR3 is TGTGCCATCGGGGGCGGGGCCGCAGTCACAGATACGCAGTATTTT.

The sample holds many counts of this clonotype. The CDR3 nucleotides read TGTGCCACCAGCAGAGATCCGGACAGGACTGAAGCTTTCTTT. As protein: CATSRDPDRTEAFF. J is TRBJ1-1 and V is TRBV15; 7 bases agree with TRBD1. With 0 bases clipped from V and 5 bases from J, the junction kept 3 bases outside the gene matches. The CDR3 totals 14 residues. Germline CDR1 and CDR2: LNHNV and YYDKDF (reference sequence).

This clonotype was recorded many times. This sequence joins TRBV2 and TRBJ1-4; D is uncertain. Germline assignment: CDR1 SNHLY and CDR2 FYNNEI. This CDR3 contains 13 residues. The V end lost 6 bases, the J end lost 3 bases, and 8 bases lay between the germline ends. The CDR3 bases are TGTGCCAGCAGAGTACAGCCTAATGAAAAACTGTTTTTT. This sequence encodes CASRVQPNEKLFF. Full variable domain (missing parts from reference TRBV2 and TRBJ1-4): EPEVTQTPSHQVTQMGQEVILRCVPISNHLYFYWYRQILGQKVEFLVSFYNNEISEKSEIFDDQFSVERPDGSNFTLKIRSTKLEDSAMYFCASRVQPNEKLFFGSGTQLSVL.

This clonotype has ten or more counts. The V and J genes are TRBV7-2 and TRBJ1-4; 7 nucleotides line up with TRBD1. The trim removed 5 bases at V and 8 bases at J, leaving 8 bases unmatched. CDR1 is SGHTA, CDR2 FQGNSA, per germline. The CDR3 consists of 14 residues. CDR3 loop: CASSPAGGGEKLFF. In DNA form, the CDR3 reads TGTGCCAGCAGCCCGGCAGGGGGTGGCGAAAAACTGTTTTTT. Using reference TRBV7-2 and TRBJ1-4 for the parts outside the CDR3, the full variable domain is GAGVSQSPSNKVTEKGKDVELRCDPISGHTALYWYRQSLGQGLEFLIYFQGNSAPDKSGLPSDRFSAERTGGSVSTLTIQRTQQEDSAVYLCASSPAGGGEKLFFGSGTQLSVL.